The 28 T cell receptor beta chains below all came from one sample that was sequenced in a study of cytomegalovirus exposure and HLA in healthy donors. Vbeta (60) and Jbeta (13) primers were used in the PCR. TCRdb keeps only in-frame clones here, not all; method: immunoSEQ multiplex PCR. The sample has some 150,000 clones, 76% seen once; the top ten hold about 1.3%. Sequencing used PBMCs. These receptors all come from a man between 60 and 75 years old in good health and CMV-seronegative.

J is TRBJ2-5 and V is TRBV7-2; the D gene is possibly TRBD2 (6 bases). Trimming took 5 bases from V and 2 from J, leaving 18 bases between them. Germline-derived CDR1 and CDR2 are SGHTA and FQGNSA. This CDR3 spans 16 amino acids. CDR3 sequence (DNA): TGTGCCAGCAGCCCTAACTGGGCGGGGATGCAAGAGACCCAGTACTTC. Translation: CASSPNWAGMQETQYF.

This clone was picked up a small number of times. The chain combines TRBV5-5 with TRBJ2-5; possibly TRBD2 for D (5 bases). Germline V CDR1 and CDR2: SGHKS, YYEKEE (reference sequence). CDR3 length: 14 residues. Deletions cut 9 bases from V and 1 base from J, with 16 bases between. The chain's CDR3 is CATWSGKGQETQYF. The CDR3 DNA sequence: TGTGCCACCTGGAGCGGCAAGGGCCAAGAGACCCAGTACTTC.

The CDR3 region has the DNA TGTGCCAGCAGCTTTCGGACAGGGGCAGTCGAGCAGTACTTC. It codes for CASSFRTGAVEQYF. The chain couples TRBV9 to TRBJ2-5; TRBD1 agrees at 9 bases. The closer fit of TRBJ2-7 to the DNA end suggests the J call may be wrong. This CDR3 contains 14 residues. Germline values: CDR1 SGDLS, CDR2 YYNGEE.

This rearrangement joins TRBV5-1 to TRBJ2-3, with 8 bases matching TRBD2. V dropped 2 bases and J dropped 6; count of bases not matched to a gene: 5. In germline, CDR1 is SGHRS, CDR2 YFSETQ. The CDR3 runs to 14 residues. The CDR3 sequence: CASSFRPGGDTQYF. For the CDR3, the DNA is TGCGCCAGCAGCTTCCGGCCGGGGGGGGATACGCAGTATTTT.

This chain uses TRBV5-1 with TRBJ2-1, with 12 nucleotides matching TRBD2. The CDR3 runs to 16 residues. Losses at the gene ends were 0 bases for V and 5 bases for J; bases not matched to a gene: 3. CDR1 and CDR2 from the germline V gene are SGHRS and YFSETQ. CDR3: CASSLGTSGVDNEQFF. The CDR3 coding sequence is TGCGCCAGCAGCTTGGGGACTAGCGGGGTTGACAATGAGCAGTTCTTC.

The chain has TRBV19 and TRBJ2-3, with 7 bases matching TRBD2. CDR1 LNHDA and CDR2 SQIVND come from the germline V gene (reference sequence). The junction had 14 bases not matched to a gene; V was cut back by 0 bases and J by 8 bases. The CDR3 length is 17 residues. The CDR3 DNA is TGTGCCAGTAGTATAGATCGTCTAGCGGCCCCACCTGCTACGCAGTATTTT. This translates into CASSIDRLAAPPATQYF.

The rearrangement links TRBV11-2 to TRBJ2-7; TRBD1 agrees at 8 bases. Looked up from germline, CDR1 is SGHAT and CDR2 is FQNNGV. The CDR3 is 15 residues long. Losses at the gene ends were 0 bases for V and 5 bases for J; bases not matched to a gene: 6. The CDR3 DNA is TGTGCCAGCAGCTTAGATGGCAGGGGGCTAGACGAGCAGTACTTC. It encodes CASSLDGRGLDEQYF.

This clone was found a few times. V usage is TRBV27 and J usage is TRBJ2-1; D is perhaps TRBD1 (6 bases). This CDR3 is 13 amino acids long. The V end was cut by 7 bases, the J end by 7 bases, with 14 bases between. Looked up from germline, CDR1 is MNHEY and CDR2 is SMNVEV (reference sequence). The CDR3 sequence is CASNSQGSNEQFF. The CDR3 coding sequence is TGTGCCAGCAATTCACAGGGTTCGAATGAGCAGTTCTTC.

A note on this clone: This sample includes further DNA sequences coding for the same CDR3. The CDR3 is CASSETSGSTDTQYF. CDR3 DNA: TGTGCCAGTAGTGAGACTAGCGGGAGTACAGATACGCAGTATTTT. The chain is built from TRBV19 and TRBJ2-3; 12 positions agree with TRBD2. Germline assignment: CDR1 LNHDA and CDR2 SQIVND (reference sequence). The CDR3 totals 15 residues. V lost 5 bases, J lost 3 bases, and 3 bases stayed unmatched.

The V gene is TRBV7-2, the J gene TRBJ2-5; 7 positions agree with TRBD1. With 4 bases clipped from V and 6 bases from J, the junction kept 5 bases outside the gene matches. Germline V CDR1 and CDR2: SGHTA, FQGNSA. CDR3 length: 13 residues. CDR3 loop: CASSSGQAKTQYF. The CDR3 DNA reads TGTGCCAGCAGCTCCGGACAGGCAAAGACCCAGTACTTC. The variable domain in full, completed from reference TRBV7-2 and TRBJ2-5, reads GAGVSQSPSNKVTEKGKDVELRCDPISGHTALYWYRQSLGQGLEFLIYFQGNSAPDKSGLPSDRFSAERTGGSVSTLTIQRTQQEDSAVYLCASSSGQAKTQYFGPGTRLLVL.

The gene calls are TRBV28 and TRBJ1-5, with a possible D match to TRBD1 (5 bases). V dropped 8 bases and J dropped 0 bases, with 8 bases sitting between them. This CDR3 contains 13 residues. Germline assignment: CDR1 MDHEN and CDR2 SYDVKM. The CDR3 region is CASWTSSNQPQHF. CDR3 in DNA: TGTGCCAGCTGGACATCTAGCAATCAGCCCCAGCATTTT.

The chain recombines TRBV21-1 with TRBJ2-5; TRBD2 was called by the table and not checked on the DNA. TRBV21-1 is recorded as a pseudogene. CDR3 length equals 16 residues. Here the CDR3 DNA reads TGTGCCAGCAGCAAACGACTAGCGGGGGGTAGGGAGACCCAGTACTTC. Translated: CASSKRLAGGRETQYF.

This clone was detected only a few times. The chain links TRBV6-1 to TRBJ2-3, with a tentative D call TRBD2 (6 bases). This CDR3 has 13 amino acids. CDR1 and CDR2 from the germline V gene are MNHNS and SASEGT. V lost 5 bases, J lost 6 bases, and 12 bases lay in between. The CDR3 nucleotides read TGTGCCAGCAGTCTGGGGGGACCGGATACGCAGTATTTT. This translates into CASSLGGPDTQYF.

V and J are TRBV4-1 and TRBJ2-7, with 9 bases that match TRBD1. Per germline, CDR1 MGHRA and CDR2 YSYEKL. CDR3 length equals 14 residues. Unmatched junction bases numbered 5, after V lost 5 bases and J lost 3 bases. The CDR3 nucleotides are TGCGCCAGCAGCAGGGGACAGGGACACTACGAGCAGTACTTC. Encoded protein: CASSRGQGHYEQYF.

The chain joins TRBV2 to TRBJ1-1; no clear D gene. CDR1 SNHLY and CDR2 FYNNEI come from the germline V gene. CDR3 size: 14 residues. V lost 6 bases to trimming and J lost 12 bases, with 23 bases between them. Written as DNA, the CDR3 is TGTGCCAGCAGCCCGCAAGGGAGGGTTGGGAAGTCTTTCTTT. Amino acids: CASSPQGRVGKSFF.

The chain recombines TRBV15 with TRBJ2-1; D ambiguous. Looked up from germline, CDR1 is LNHNV and CDR2 is YYDKDF (reference sequence). Trimming shortened V by 2 bases and J by 2 bases, and 16 bases separated the two germline ends. The CDR3 consists of 17 residues. CDR3 sequence: CATSRHTGFTPYNEQFF. The DNA for the CDR3 is TGTGCCACCAGCAGACACACGGGTTTTACCCCCTACAATGAGCAGTTCTTC.

The chain couples TRBV6-1 to TRBJ1-5, with 7 bases lining up with TRBD1. J gave up 2 bases and V 5 bases, and 3 bases lay outside the gene matches. Germline V gene data show CDR1 as MNHNS and CDR2 as SASEGT. The CDR3 is 14 residues long. CDR3 protein: CASSYTGGNQPQHF. In DNA, the CDR3 is TGTGCCAGCAGTTATACAGGGGGCAATCAGCCCCAGCATTTT.

This clone was picked up a small number of times. The CDR3 DNA sequence: TGTGCCAGCAGAGAGGGGGGGAATAATTCACCCCTCCACTTT. Its translation is CASREGGNNSPLHF. The chain links TRBV27 to TRBJ1-6, with D perhaps TRBD1 (6 bases). This CDR3 is 14 amino acids long. CDR1 is MNHEY and CDR2 is SMNVEV in the germline V gene (reference sequence). V was shortened by 6 bases and J by 5 bases, with 11 bases between the two germline ends.

The V and J genes are TRBV5-1 and TRBJ2-1; 7 bases fit TRBD2. The CDR3 has 15 residues. Losses at the gene ends were 4 bases for V and 8 bases for J; bases not matched to a gene: 12. The V gene's germline CDR1 is SGHRS and CDR2 YFSETQ. The CDR3 DNA reads as TGCGCCAGCAGCCAAGGACTAGTGGGGGTGGATGAGCAGTTCTTC. The encoded protein is CASSQGLVGVDEQFF.

The V gene is TRBV10-3, the J gene TRBJ2-5; tentative D call: TRBD2 (6 bases). Matching the DNA end better, TRBJ2-7 makes the J call doubtful. This CDR3 is built from 16 residues. Germline V gene lookup returns CDR1 ENHRY and CDR2 SYGVKD. CDR3 protein: CAISDETGVKPYEQYF. Written as DNA, the CDR3 is TGTGCCATCAGTGATGAAACGGGAGTTAAACCCTACGAGCAGTACTTC.

This clone turned up a few times. The chain couples TRBV30 to TRBJ2-2; possible D gene TRBD2, 6 bases. The CDR3 length is 15 residues. Per germline, CDR1 GTSNPN and CDR2 SVGIG (reference sequence). V shed 2 bases and J shed 3 bases, with 13 bases lying between them. CDR3 sequence reads: CAWSSGEGDTGELFF. The CDR3 DNA reads TGTGCCTGGAGTTCGGGGGAAGGAGACACCGGGGAGCTGTTTTTT.

This clone turned up a few times. This CDR3 is CASSPGTGGAKNIQYF. CDR3 nucleotides: TGCGCCAGCAGCCCCGGGACAGGAGGAGCCAAAAACATTCAGTACTTC. The gene calls are TRBV4-3 and TRBJ2-4; TRBD1 agrees at 8 bases. V shed 4 bases, J shed 0 bases, and the junction held 5 bases outside the gene matches. The CDR3 length is 16 residues. The germline V gene encodes CDR1 LGHNA and CDR2 YSLEER.

This clone occurred once. The chain joins TRBV18 to TRBJ2-5; tentative D call: TRBD2 (5 bases). The CDR3 covers 14 residues. Per the germline V gene, CDR1 is KGHSH and CDR2 is LQKENI. Between the trimmed V and J ends, which lost 2 bases and 9 bases, there was a span of 16 bases. The CDR3 reads CASSPYEGRGSQYF. CDR3 DNA: TGTGCCAGCTCACCATATGAGGGCCGAGGGTCCCAGTACTTC.

V is TRBV6-6 and J is TRBJ2-1; weak D call: TRBD2 (6 bases). Between the trimmed V and J ends, which lost 4 bases and 12 bases, there was a span of 19 bases. This CDR3 spans 14 amino acids. In germline, CDR1 is MNHNY, CDR2 SVGAGI (reference sequence). CDR3 amino acids: CASSSDMTRRSQFF. The CDR3 nucleotides read TGTGCCAGCAGTTCCGACATGACTAGAAGATCGCAGTTCTTC.

A single count supports this clone. The rearrangement uses TRBV15 and TRBJ2-5; 15 bases fit TRBD2. V trimming: 0 bases; J trimming: 5 bases; junction bases outside the gene matches: 13. Germline V gene lookup returns CDR1 LNHNV and CDR2 YYDKDF (reference sequence). This CDR3 is built from 20 residues. DNA for the CDR3: TGTGCCACCAGCAGAGAAAAGAAAGGACTAGCGGGAGGGCGGGGGGAGACCCAGTACTTC. Its protein is CATSREKKGLAGGRGETQYF. Filled out from reference TRBV15 and TRBJ2-5, the complete variable domain reads DAMVIQNPRYQVTQFGKPVTLSCSQTLNHNVMYWYQQKSSQAPKLLFHYYDKDFNNEADTPDNFQSRRPNTSFCFLDIRSPGLGDTAMYLCATSREKKGLAGGRGETQYFGPGTRLLVL.

The chain has TRBV6-6 and TRBJ2-7; TRBD2 matches at 9 bases. V gave up 6 bases and J gave up 5 bases; unmatched junction bases: 2. The CDR3 covers 12 residues. The germline V gene encodes CDR1 MNHNY and CDR2 SVGAGI (reference sequence). CDR3 nucleotides: TGTGCCAGCAGGGGACTAGCCCACGAGCAGTACTTC. This translates into CASRGLAHEQYF.

The chain combines TRBV7-8 with TRBJ2-7; tentatively, D is TRBD1 (5 bases). Trimming took 1 base from V and 5 from J, leaving 15 bases between them. CDR3 length: 15 residues. Germline assignment: CDR1 SGHVS and CDR2 FQNEAQ. CDR3 nucleotides: TGTGCCAGCAGCTTAGTAGGGCAGGGTGGCCACGAGCAGTACTTC. Its protein is CASSLVGQGGHEQYF. Using reference TRBV7-8 and TRBJ2-7 for the parts outside the CDR3, the full variable domain is GAGVSQSPRYKVAKRGQDVALRCDPISGHVSLFWYQQALGQGPEFLTYFQNEAQLDKSGLPSDRFFAERPEGSVSTLKIQRTQQEDSAVYLCASSLVGQGGHEQYFGPGTRLTVT.

The chain is built from TRBV10-3 and TRBJ1-1; 9 bases line up with TRBD1. The CDR3 contains 15 residues. Germline-derived CDR1 and CDR2 are ENHRY and SYGVKD. The V gene end was trimmed by 2 bases and the J gene end by 3 bases; junction bases not matched to a gene: 4. The CDR3 region has the DNA TGTGCCATCAGTGAGGGGACAGGGCTTTACACTGAAGCTTTCTTT. Translating it yields CAISEGTGLYTEAFF.